The clone carrying this T cell receptor (beta chain) came up many times. Its antigen is still unknown. CDR3 length: 13 residues. Trimming shortened V by 1 base and J by 7 bases, and 10 bases separated the two germline ends. CDR1 is SNHLY, CDR2 FYNNEI, per germline. This sample stems from a study of naive and memory T cell subsets. Findings and caveats of the study: This RNA-based method may be sensitive to activation-related transcript changes.

The SP2 primer and nested alpha and beta constant region primers amplified ligated cDNA in four rounds. TCRdb re-analysed the 5' RACE reads in MiXCR, keeping a single row per CDR3 protein. The sample has approximately 49,000 distinct CDR3 sequences, 4.7% seen once. An oligonucleotide containing a UMI was ligated to the 3' end of TCR cDNA. Adult healthy volunteers gave 2.5 ml peripheral blood for whole-blood RNA. Unsorted total RNA, 1 to 1000 ng, was DNase treated before reverse transcription. V usage is TRBV2 and J usage is TRBJ1-2; no firm D call. This receptor was obtained from a female donor in good health. CDR3 protein: CASSEGVISGYTF. The CDR3, as DNA: TGTGCCAGCAGTGAAGGTGTGATTAGTGGCTACACCTTC.